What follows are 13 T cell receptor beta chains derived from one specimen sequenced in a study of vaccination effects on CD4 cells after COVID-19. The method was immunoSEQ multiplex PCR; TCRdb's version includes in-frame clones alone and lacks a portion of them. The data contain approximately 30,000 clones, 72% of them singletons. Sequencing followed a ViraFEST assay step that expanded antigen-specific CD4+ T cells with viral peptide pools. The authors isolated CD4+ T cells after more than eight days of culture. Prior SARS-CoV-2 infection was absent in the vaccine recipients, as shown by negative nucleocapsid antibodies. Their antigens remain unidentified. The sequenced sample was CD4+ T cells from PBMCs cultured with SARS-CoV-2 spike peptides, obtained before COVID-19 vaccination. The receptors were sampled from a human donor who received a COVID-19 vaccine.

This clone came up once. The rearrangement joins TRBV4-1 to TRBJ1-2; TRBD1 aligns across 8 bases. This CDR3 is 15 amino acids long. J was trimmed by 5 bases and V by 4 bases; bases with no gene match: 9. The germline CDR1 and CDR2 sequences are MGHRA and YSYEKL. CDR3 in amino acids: CASSPRDRSTYGYTF. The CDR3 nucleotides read TGCGCCAGCAGCCCCCGGGACAGGTCCACTTATGGCTACACCTTC.

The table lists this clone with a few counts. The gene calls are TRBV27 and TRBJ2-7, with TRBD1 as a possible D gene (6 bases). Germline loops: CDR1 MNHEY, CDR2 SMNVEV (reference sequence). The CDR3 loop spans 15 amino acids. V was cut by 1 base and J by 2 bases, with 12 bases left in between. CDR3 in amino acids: CASSLYAGQTYEQYF. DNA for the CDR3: TGTGCCAGCAGTTTATATGCCGGACAGACCTACGAGCAGTACTTC.

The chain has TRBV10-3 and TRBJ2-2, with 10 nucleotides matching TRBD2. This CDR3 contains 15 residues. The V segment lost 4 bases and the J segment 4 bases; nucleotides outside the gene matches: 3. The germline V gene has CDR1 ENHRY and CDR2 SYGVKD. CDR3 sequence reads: CAISAGLASTGELFF. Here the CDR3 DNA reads TGTGCCATCAGTGCGGGACTAGCGAGCACCGGGGAGCTGTTTTTT.

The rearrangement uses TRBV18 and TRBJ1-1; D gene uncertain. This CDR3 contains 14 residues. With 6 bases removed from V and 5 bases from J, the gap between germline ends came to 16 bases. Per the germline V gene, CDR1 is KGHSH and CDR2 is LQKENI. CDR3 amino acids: CASSENVAVTEAFF. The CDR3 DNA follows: TGTGCCAGCTCGGAGAATGTGGCGGTAACTGAAGCTTTCTTT. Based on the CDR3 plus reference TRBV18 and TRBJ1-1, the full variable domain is NAGVMQNPRHLVRRRGQEARLRCSPMKGHSHVYWYRQLPEEGLKFMVYLQKENIIDESGMPKERFSAEFPKEGPSILRIQQVVRGDSAAYFCASSENVAVTEAFFGQGTRLTVV.

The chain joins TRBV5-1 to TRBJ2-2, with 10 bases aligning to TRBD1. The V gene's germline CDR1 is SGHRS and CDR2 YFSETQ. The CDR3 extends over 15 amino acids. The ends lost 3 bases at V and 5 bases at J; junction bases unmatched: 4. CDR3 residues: CASSWGQGRTGELFF. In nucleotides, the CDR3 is TGCGCCAGCAGCTGGGGACAGGGGCGGACCGGGGAGCTGTTTTTT.

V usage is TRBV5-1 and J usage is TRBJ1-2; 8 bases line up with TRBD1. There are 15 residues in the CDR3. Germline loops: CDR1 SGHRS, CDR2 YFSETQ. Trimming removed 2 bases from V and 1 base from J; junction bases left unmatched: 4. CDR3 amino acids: CASSLSGGDNYGYTF. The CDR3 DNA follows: TGCGCCAGCAGCTTATCAGGGGGCGATAACTATGGCTACACCTTC.

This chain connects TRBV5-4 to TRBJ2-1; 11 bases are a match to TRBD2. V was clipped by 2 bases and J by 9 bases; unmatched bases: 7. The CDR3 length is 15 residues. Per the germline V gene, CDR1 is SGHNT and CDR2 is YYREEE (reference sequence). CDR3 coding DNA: TGTGCCAGCAGCTTAGACCTAACTAGCGGGAGTGAGCAGTTCTTC. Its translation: CASSLDLTSGSEQFF.

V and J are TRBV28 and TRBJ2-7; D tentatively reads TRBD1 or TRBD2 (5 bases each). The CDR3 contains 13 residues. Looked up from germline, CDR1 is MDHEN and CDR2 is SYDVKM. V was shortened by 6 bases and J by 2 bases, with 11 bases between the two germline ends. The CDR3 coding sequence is TGTGCCAGCAGGCCAGGGACCACCTACGAGCAGTACTTC. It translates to CASRPGTTYEQYF.

CDR3 DNA: TGTGCCAGCAGTCTCACAGGGAACTATGGCTACACCTTC. It specifies CASSLTGNYGYTF. This chain joins TRBV6-5 and TRBJ1-2; tentative D call: TRBD1 (6 bases). The CDR3 runs to 13 residues. Per germline, CDR1 MNHEY and CDR2 SVGAGI. Trimming took off 5 bases at V and 2 bases at J, with 9 bases between the two ends.

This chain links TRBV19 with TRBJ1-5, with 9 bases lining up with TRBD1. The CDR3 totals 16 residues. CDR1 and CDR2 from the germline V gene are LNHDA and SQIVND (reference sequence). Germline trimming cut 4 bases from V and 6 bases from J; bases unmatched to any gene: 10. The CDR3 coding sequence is TGTGCCAGTAGTACCAGGACAGGGGAGAGAAGTCAGCCCCAGCATTTT. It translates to CASSTRTGERSQPQHF.

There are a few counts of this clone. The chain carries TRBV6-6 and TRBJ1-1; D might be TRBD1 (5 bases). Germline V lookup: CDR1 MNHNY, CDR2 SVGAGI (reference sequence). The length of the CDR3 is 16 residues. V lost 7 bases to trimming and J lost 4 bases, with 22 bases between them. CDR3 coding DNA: TGTGCCAGCAATCCAGGGCCAATGGGGAGAACCACTGAAGCTTTCTTT. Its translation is CASNPGPMGRTTEAFF.

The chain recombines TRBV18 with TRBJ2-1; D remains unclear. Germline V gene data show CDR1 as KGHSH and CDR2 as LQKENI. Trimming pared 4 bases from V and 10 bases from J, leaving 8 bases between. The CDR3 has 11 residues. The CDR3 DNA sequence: TGTGCCAGCTCACGAGACGGGGAGCAGTTCTTC. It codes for CASSRDGEQFF.

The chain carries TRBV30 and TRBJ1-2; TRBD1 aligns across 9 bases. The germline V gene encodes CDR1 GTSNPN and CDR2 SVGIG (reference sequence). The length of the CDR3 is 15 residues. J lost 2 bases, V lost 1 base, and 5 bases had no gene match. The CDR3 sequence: CAWSGPGTGNYGYTF. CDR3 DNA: TGTGCCTGGAGTGGACCGGGGACAGGGAACTATGGCTACACCTTC.